This is a list of T cell receptor beta chains from one sample in a study of T cell repertoires in cytomegalovirus infection. No antigens are known for them. TCRdb used MiXCR to reprocess the reads, holding one entry per CDR3 protein. In the table there are about 920,000 distinct CDR3 sequences, around 30% of which are singletons. This specimen was cultured CD8+ T cells from PBMCs, taken from culture after CMV antigen stimulation. These receptors were collected from a human donor in good health (CMV status not recorded). Some clones in this sample may be carry-over from other donors' samples. Both conserved end residues are part of each CDR3.

j_call: TRBJ1-1; v_call: TRBV10-3; cdr3_aa: CAIRDLRENTEAFF
j_call: TRBJ1-1; v_call: TRBV7-9; cdr3_aa: CASSLAMAEAFF
j_call: TRBJ2-1; v_call: TRBV7-6; cdr3_aa: CVSSPLVAGVEQFF
j_call: TRBJ1-1; v_call: TRBV7-9; cdr3_aa: CTSSPATGGNTEAFF
j_call: TRBJ2-7; v_call: TRBV19; cdr3_aa: CASSVGDTPYEQYF
j_call: TRBJ1-1; v_call: TRBV4-2; cdr3_aa: CASSQERWGREAFF
j_call: TRBJ1-1; v_call: TRBV25-1; cdr3_aa: CASSEWEDLNTEAFF
j_call: TRBJ2-2; v_call: TRBV10-3; cdr3_aa: CAVEGLNTGELFF
j_call: TRBJ2-1; v_call: TRBV19; cdr3_aa: CASSINYNEQFF
j_call: TRBJ1-2; v_call: TRBV7-9; cdr3_aa: CASSLGGQGVFRGYTF
j_call: TRBJ2-5; v_call: TRBV27; cdr3_aa: CASRPTGKQETQYF
j_call: TRBJ1-1; v_call: TRBV6-6; cdr3_aa: CASSPRDRLDPQAFF
j_call: TRBJ2-2; v_call: TRBV10-3; cdr3_aa: CAISESRGRGTGELFF
j_call: TRBJ2-1; v_call: TRBV20-1; cdr3_aa: CSARSLGTSGVSYNEQFF
j_call: TRBJ2-7; v_call: TRBV12-3/TRBV12-4; cdr3_aa: CASSLVRGLEQYF
j_call: TRBJ2-3; v_call: TRBV13; cdr3_aa: CASSFGGGPADTQYF
j_call: TRBJ2-7; v_call: TRBV20-1; cdr3_aa: CSARDRRQAIYEQYF
j_call: TRBJ2-3; v_call: TRBV7-6; cdr3_aa: CASNPNPGRPPDTQYF
j_call: TRBJ2-3; v_call: TRBV7-4; cdr3_aa: CASSLVPVTGRDTQYF
j_call: TRBJ2-2; v_call: TRBV19; cdr3_aa: CASSTPNDRGPGELFF
j_call: TRBJ1-6; v_call: TRBV5-4; cdr3_aa: CASSLGGGSSPLHF
j_call: TRBJ1-1; v_call: TRBV27; cdr3_aa: CASSSLQGNTEAFF
j_call: TRBJ1-1; v_call: TRBV27; cdr3_aa: CASSPGGWGYTEAFF
j_call: TRBJ1-1; v_call: TRBV6-4; cdr3_aa: CASSDSRTTDLTEAFF
j_call: TRBJ2-5; v_call: TRBV6-2/TRBV6-3; cdr3_aa: CASSYGGAYETQYF
j_call: TRBJ1-2; v_call: TRBV6-1; cdr3_aa: CASRRAREAGYTF
j_call: TRBJ2-5; v_call: TRBV5-8; cdr3_aa: CASSLNWAAGSIQETQYF
j_call: TRBJ1-6; v_call: TRBV12-3/TRBV12-4; cdr3_aa: CASSLRGWGSPLHF
j_call: TRBJ2-7; v_call: TRBV27; cdr3_aa: CASSPGTAEQYF
j_call: TRBJ2-5; v_call: TRBV28; cdr3_aa: CASSPNRGKQTQYF
j_call: TRBJ2-5; v_call: TRBV12-3/TRBV12-4; cdr3_aa: CASSFWQETQYF
j_call: TRBJ2-3; v_call: TRBV6-1; cdr3_aa: CASSQFYRGSTDTQYF
j_call: TRBJ2-1; v_call: TRBV5-6; cdr3_aa: CASIRLGAVFYNEQFF
j_call: TRBJ1-1; v_call: TRBV10-3; cdr3_aa: CAISDSSTEAFF
j_call: TRBJ1-5; v_call: TRBV19; cdr3_aa: CASSTGFSNQPQHF